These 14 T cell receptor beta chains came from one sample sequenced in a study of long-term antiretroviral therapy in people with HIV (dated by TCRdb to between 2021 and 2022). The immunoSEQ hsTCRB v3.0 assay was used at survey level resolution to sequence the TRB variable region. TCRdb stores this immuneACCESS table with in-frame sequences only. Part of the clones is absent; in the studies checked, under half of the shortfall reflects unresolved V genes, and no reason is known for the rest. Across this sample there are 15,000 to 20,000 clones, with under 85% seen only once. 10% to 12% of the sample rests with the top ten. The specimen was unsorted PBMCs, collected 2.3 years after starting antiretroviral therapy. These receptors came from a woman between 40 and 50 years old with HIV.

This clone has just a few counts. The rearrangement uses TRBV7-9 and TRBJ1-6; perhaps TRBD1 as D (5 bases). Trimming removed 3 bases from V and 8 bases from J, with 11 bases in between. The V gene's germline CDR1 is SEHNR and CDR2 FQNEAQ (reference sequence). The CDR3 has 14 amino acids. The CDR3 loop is CASSFPRDDSPLHF. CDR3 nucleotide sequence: TGTGCCAGCAGCTTCCCCAGGGATGATTCACCCCTCCACTTT.

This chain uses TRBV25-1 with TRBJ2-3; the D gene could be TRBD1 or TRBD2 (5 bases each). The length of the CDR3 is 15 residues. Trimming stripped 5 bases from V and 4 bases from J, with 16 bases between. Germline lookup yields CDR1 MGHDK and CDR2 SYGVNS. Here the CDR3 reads CASSKGTLQADTQYF. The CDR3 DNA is TGTGCCAGCAGTAAGGGGACGTTGCAAGCAGATACGCAGTATTTT.

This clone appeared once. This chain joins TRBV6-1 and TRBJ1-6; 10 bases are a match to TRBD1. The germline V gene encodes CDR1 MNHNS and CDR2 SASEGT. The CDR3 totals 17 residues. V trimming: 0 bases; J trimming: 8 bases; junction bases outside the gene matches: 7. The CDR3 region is CASSEAGTGVWDSPLHF. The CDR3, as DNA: TGTGCCAGCAGTGAAGCGGGGACAGGGGTTTGGGATTCACCCCTCCACTTT.

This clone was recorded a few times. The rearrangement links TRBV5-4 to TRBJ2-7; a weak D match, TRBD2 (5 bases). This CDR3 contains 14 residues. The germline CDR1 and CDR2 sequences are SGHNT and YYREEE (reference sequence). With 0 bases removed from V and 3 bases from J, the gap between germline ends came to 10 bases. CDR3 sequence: CASSLGVSGYEQYF. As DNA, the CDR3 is TGTGCCAGCAGCTTGGGAGTAAGCGGCTACGAGCAGTACTTC.

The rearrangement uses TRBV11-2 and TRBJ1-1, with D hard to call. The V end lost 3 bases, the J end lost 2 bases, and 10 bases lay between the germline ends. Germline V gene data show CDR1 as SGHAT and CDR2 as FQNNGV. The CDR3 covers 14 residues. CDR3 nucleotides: TGTGCCAGCAGCTTGGGCGGCACAAACACTGAAGCTTTCTTT. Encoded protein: CASSLGGTNTEAFF.

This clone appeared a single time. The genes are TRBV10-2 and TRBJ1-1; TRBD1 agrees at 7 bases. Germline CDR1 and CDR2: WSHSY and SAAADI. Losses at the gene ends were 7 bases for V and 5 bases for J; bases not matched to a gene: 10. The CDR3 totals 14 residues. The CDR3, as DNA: TGCGCCAGCACCACAGGGGAGTCGGGGACTGAAGCTTTCTTT. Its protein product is CASTTGESGTEAFF.

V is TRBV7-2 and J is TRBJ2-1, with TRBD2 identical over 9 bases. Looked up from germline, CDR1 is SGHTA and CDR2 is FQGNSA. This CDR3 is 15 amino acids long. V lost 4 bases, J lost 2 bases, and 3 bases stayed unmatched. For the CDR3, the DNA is TGTGCCAGCAGCTCAGGCGGGAGGGCCTACAATGAGCAGTTCTTC. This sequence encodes CASSSGGRAYNEQFF.

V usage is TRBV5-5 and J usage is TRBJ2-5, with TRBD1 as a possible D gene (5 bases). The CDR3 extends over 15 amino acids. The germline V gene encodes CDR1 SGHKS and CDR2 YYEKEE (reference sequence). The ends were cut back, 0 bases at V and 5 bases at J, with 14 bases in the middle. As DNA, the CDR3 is TGTGCCAGCAGCTTGGAGGCAGGGTATGGTGAGACCCAGTACTTC. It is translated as CASSLEAGYGETQYF.

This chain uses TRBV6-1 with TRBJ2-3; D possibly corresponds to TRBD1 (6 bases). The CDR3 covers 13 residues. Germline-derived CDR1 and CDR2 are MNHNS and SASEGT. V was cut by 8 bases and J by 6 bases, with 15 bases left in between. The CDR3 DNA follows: TGTGCCAGCCGGAGCACAGGGTGGGATACGCAGTATTTT. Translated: CASRSTGWDTQYF.

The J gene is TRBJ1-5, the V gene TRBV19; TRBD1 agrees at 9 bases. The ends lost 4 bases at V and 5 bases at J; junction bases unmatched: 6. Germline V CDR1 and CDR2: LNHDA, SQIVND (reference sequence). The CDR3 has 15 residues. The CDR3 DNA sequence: TGTGCCAGTAGTACGGGACAGGGTAACCATCAGCCCCAGCATTTT. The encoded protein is CASSTGQGNHQPQHF.

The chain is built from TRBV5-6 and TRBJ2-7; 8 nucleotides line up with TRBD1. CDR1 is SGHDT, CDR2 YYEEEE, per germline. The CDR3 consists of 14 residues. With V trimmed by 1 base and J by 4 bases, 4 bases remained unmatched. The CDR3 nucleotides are TGTGCCAGCAGCTTGCCCGGACAGGGATACGAGCAGTACTTC. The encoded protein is CASSLPGQGYEQYF.

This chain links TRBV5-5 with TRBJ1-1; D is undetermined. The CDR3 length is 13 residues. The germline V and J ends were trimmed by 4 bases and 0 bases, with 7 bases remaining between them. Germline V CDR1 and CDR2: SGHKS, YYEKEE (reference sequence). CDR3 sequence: CASSPGMNTEAFF. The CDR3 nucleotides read TGTGCCAGCAGCCCCGGAATGAACACTGAAGCTTTCTTT.

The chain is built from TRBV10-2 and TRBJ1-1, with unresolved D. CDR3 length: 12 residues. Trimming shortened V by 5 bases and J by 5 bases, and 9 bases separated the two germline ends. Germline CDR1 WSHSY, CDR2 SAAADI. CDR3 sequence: CASSKKRTEAFF. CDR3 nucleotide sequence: TGCGCCAGCAGTAAGAAAAGGACTGAAGCTTTCTTT.

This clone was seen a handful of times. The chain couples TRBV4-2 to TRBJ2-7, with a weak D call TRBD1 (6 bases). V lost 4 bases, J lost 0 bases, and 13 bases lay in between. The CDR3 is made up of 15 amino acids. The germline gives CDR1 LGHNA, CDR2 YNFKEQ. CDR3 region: CASSLETGLSYEQYF. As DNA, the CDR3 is TGTGCCAGCAGCCTAGAGACAGGCCTCTCCTACGAGCAGTACTTC.